What follows is one T cell receptor (beta chain) and its context. The antigen remains unidentified. The study drew the donors from its approximately 120-subject validation cohort, separate from the roughly 700-subject first cohort. Some clones are missing from TCRdb's copy, which holds only in-frame ones; the method was immunoSEQ multiplex PCR. The sample records roughly 130,000 clones, around 85% being singletons. The sample comes from a study of cytomegalovirus exposure and HLA in healthy donors. Study-level findings and limits: Both high specificity and high sensitivity reportedly marked the classifier's diagnosis of cytomegalovirus status. Rarity characterized most TCR sequences, yet some public TCRs appeared in many donors.

The receptor comes from a man between 18 and 29 years old in good health and CMV-seronegative. Sequenced: PBMCs.

The CDR3 sequence is CASSSSRDRESGNTIYF. The CDR3, as DNA: TGTGCCAGCAGTTCCAGCCGGGACAGGGAATCTGGAAACACCATATATTTT. The chain combines TRBV28 with TRBJ1-3; 9 bases agree with TRBD1. Per the germline V gene, CDR1 is MDHEN and CDR2 is SYDVKM. V shed 4 bases, J shed 1 base, and the junction held 8 bases outside the gene matches. CDR3 length: 17 amino acids.